The clone carrying this TCR beta chain is medium-sized by share. No antigen is known for it. TCRdb reprocessed the reads with MiXCR, giving one entry per CDR3 protein. The sample yields approximately 9,800 distinct CDR3 sequences, about a fifth seen once. Trimming left V 10 bases short and J 9 bases short, with 24 bases between. CDR3 length: 14 amino acids. Germline-derived CDR1 and CDR2 are MDHEN and SYDVKM. These data originate in a study of liver allograft versus peripheral blood T cells. As for the study in general: Comparative analysis was performed on T cell receptor repertoires from transplanted livers and from recipients' peripheral blood.

Findings and limits, study-wide: It was reported that the T cell receptor repertoires found inside liver allografts differed from those that were detected in peripheral blood.

The chain joins TRBV28 to TRBJ1-1; tentative D call: TRBD1 (5 bases). The source of this sequence is a human patient who had a liver transplant. Some T cells may be transferred from the graft donor. CDR3 region: CATREPGTLGKAFF. The CDR3 bases are TGTGCCACACGCGAACCGGGGACCCTAGGGAAAGCTTTCTTT.